Reported below is one TCR beta chain. This clonotype was seen repeatedly, ten times or more. This receptor's antigen is unknown. The record has no base qualities; no much larger clone is one base away. Counted from cysteine to phenylalanine, this CDR3 has 16 amino acids. Only the CDR3 region is kept as DNA, spanning 48 bases read in frame from base 1. Based on the germline V gene, the CDR1 and CDR2 sequences are KGHDR and SFDVKD. Compared with germline, V lacks 4 bases and J lacks 4 bases; bases without a gene match: 9. These data originate in a study of T cells in Graves' hyperthyroidism and ophthalmopathy (dated by TCRdb to the late 2010s). Regarding the complete study: To identify distinguishing TCR V-J signatures, a discovery cohort of some 99 patients was used, comprising 43 with Graves' ophthalmopathy and some 57 with stable Graves' hyperthyroidism. Prospective prediction of ophthalmopathy was tested in an independent validation cohort consisting of some 18 hyperthyroidism patients and approximately 16 patients who later progressed to ophthalmopathy. The roughly 90 discovery patients were divided at random into training and test sets in a 7:3 ratio. In about 6 Graves' hyperthyroidism patients, the study also compared T-cell repertoires from thyroid tissue with T-cell repertoires from blood. Once sampling was done, hyperthyroidism patients were given methimazole at a starting dose of 30 mg daily, whereas ophthalmopathy patients were given high-dose intravenous methylprednisolone. According to the paper, TCR Vbeta CDR3 sequencing was carried out on 135 peripheral blood samples, which came from 40 to 45 ophthalmopathy, some 73 hyperthyroidism and roughly 17 progressor patients.

Findings and caveats that apply to the study as a whole: In validation, progression to ophthalmopathy was predicted by the model with around 70% sensitivity and 72% to 85% specificity, a median of 6.5 months before onset. In cross-validation, a model built on a 13 V-J signature told ophthalmopathy apart from stable hyperthyroidism with 85% to 90% sensitivity and roughly 83% specificity, and in testing the same model reached 80%/75%. Most expanded thyroid clonotypes (frequency above 0.001) were also detected in blood, suggesting blood repertoires may reflect thyroid immune responses. No statistical method was used to fix the sample size in advance, and group allocation was not hidden from the investigators.

TCR beta CDR3 regions were amplified from RNA transcripts. The TCR CDR3 was subjected to a first round of RT-PCR using the HTBI primer set and the Qiagen OneStep RT-PCR kit. Libraries were constructed in a second round of multiplex PCR, after which size selection and purification were carried out. Paired-end sequencing of the libraries was performed with 100 bp reads on an Illumina HiSeq2000. The source study handled its data this way. SOAPnuke was used to process the raw data, throwing out any read that contained adapters or uncalled bases, had a mean Phred below 15, or lacked an exact constant-primer or identifier match. High-quality paired reads were merged using COPE v1.2.5, and each unique nucleotide sequence was defined as a clonotype. MiTCR v1.1 was used to align clonotypes to the IMGT TRBV, TRBD and TRBJ reference segments. The analysis included only V-J combinations with a frequency above 0.0001, which together covered over 98% of the repertoires. The TCS score was defined as the ratio of F50 (clonal expansion) to E x V (chaos), calculated using BLOSUM62-based TCRdist between CDR3 peptides within each V-J. Welch's t-statistics and random forest reduced around 510 V-J features to around 14, which were used in a naive Bayes classifier (R e1071). The public reads were run again by TCRdb, first through fastp at Q25 and then through MiXCR, and only productive beta chains were kept. Entries are consolidated by CDR3 protein sequence, retaining the most common genes and DNA. What appears here as the V and J calls and clone size reflects TCRdb's work, not the paper's. The table for this sample lists 600,000 or so distinct CDR3 sequences; 40% to 55% of them were counted only once. 6.5% to 9% of the sample is taken by the ten largest.

Stable Graves' hyperthyroidism was defined as no progression to ophthalmopathy during 18 months of follow-up. Hyperthyroidism patients were newly diagnosed, with disease duration under 2 months, and aged 18 to 65 years. Exclusion was applied to patients with uncontrolled infections, other autoimmune diseases, pregnancy or lactation. Diagnoses were established on the basis of clinical symptoms, serum thyroxine and TRAb, thyroid ultrasound, and orbital computed tomography. Trizol reagent was used to extract total RNA, and RNA quality was then checked on an Agilent 2100 Bioanalyzer. Source material: peripheral blood or thyroid tissue (not recorded which). This receptor chain uses TRBV24-1 and TRBJ2-5; 9 bases in the middle match TRBD2. The receptor was derived from a woman aged 18-29 years with Graves' hyperthyroidism. Donor details come from another sample of the same person, matched by shared clones. The nucleotides are TGTGCCACCAGTGACTTAGCGGGAGAGGGCGTAGAGACCCAGTACTTC. Translated, it gives CATSDLAGEGVETQYF.